These 18 T cell receptor beta chains share one sample of origin, sequenced in a study of blood T cell repertoires in COVID-19. The protocol was immunoSEQ multiplex PCR, while the TCRdb copy is restricted to in-frame clones and leaves out a portion. The sample shows a few hundred thousand clones, approximately 85% of them seen only once. Material: PBMCs or T cells enriched from blood (not recorded which). The origin of the receptors is a man aged 25-45 years who had recovered from COVID-19.

Concerning this clone itself: A much bigger clone sits one base away, suggesting this may be a read error. This chain joins TRBV3-1 (or the pseudogene TRBV3-2) and TRBJ2-2, with D uncertain. Trimming cost V 3 bases and J 6 bases, with 5 bases left between them. Germline CDR1 is LGHDT and CDR2 is YNNKEL (reference sequence). The CDR3 spans 12 residues. CDR3 sequence: CASSHLPGELFF. For the CDR3, the DNA is TGTGCCAGCAGCCACCTCCCCGGGGAGCTGTTTTTT.

The V and J genes are TRBV5-4 and TRBJ2-3; 8 bases align to TRBD2. This CDR3 region has 15 residues. CDR1 is SGHNT and CDR2 is YYREEE in the germline V gene (reference sequence). With 0 bases clipped from V and 5 bases from J, the junction kept 5 bases outside the gene matches. CDR3 protein: CASSLGGGPGDTQYF. The CDR3 nucleotides read TGTGCCAGCAGCTTGGGCGGGGGGCCTGGAGATACGCAGTATTTT.

The sample holds a few counts of this clone. This rearrangement joins TRBV19 to TRBJ2-7, with D possibly TRBD2 on 6 matching bases. The CDR3 extends over 13 amino acids. The ends were cut back, 3 bases at V and 6 bases at J, with 12 bases in the middle. In germline, CDR1 is LNHDA, CDR2 SQIVND (reference sequence). The DNA of the CDR3 is TGTGCCAGTAGTATGGGTCCGGAGGGCGAGCAGTACTTC. Translation gives CASSMGPEGEQYF.

The chain has TRBV4-1 and TRBJ1-3, with D tentatively TRBD1 (5 bases). The germline V and J ends were trimmed by 6 bases and 0 bases, with 18 bases remaining between them. In germline, CDR1 is MGHRA, CDR2 YSYEKL. The CDR3 has 17 residues. The CDR3 DNA sequence: TGCGCCAGCAGAGACGGCCGTCAGGGCTCCTCTGGAAACACCATATATTTT. The encoded protein is CASRDGRQGSSGNTIYF.

The chain recombines TRBV19 with TRBJ2-2, with D maybe TRBD2 (5 bases). This CDR3 comprises 16 residues. Trimming removed 6 bases from V and 6 bases from J, with 20 bases in between. Germline-derived CDR1 and CDR2 are LNHDA and SQIVND (reference sequence). CDR3 residues: CASRGRRADFAGELFF. The CDR3 coding sequence is TGTGCCAGTAGGGGTCGCCGGGCGGACTTCGCCGGGGAGCTGTTTTTT.

The chain is built from TRBV10-1 and TRBJ2-1; 12 bases align to TRBD1. V shed 5 bases and J 7 bases; nucleotides not matched to a gene: 6. Germline V gene data show CDR1 as WNHNN and CDR2 as SYGVQD (reference sequence). The CDR3 totals 15 residues. The CDR3 DNA sequence: TGCGCCAGCAGTTCGGGACAGGGGGCGGTGAATGAGCAGTTCTTC. It yields the protein CASSSGQGAVNEQFF.

The rearrangement uses TRBV29-1 and TRBJ1-4; weak D call: TRBD1 (5 bases). The V end was cut by 2 bases, the J end by 8 bases, with 24 bases between. Looked up from germline, CDR1 is SQVTM and CDR2 is ANQGSEA. The CDR3 runs 17 residues. CDR3 nucleotide sequence: TGCAGCGTTGAACCCGCTTCTCAGGGTCGCGGGAAAGAAAAACTGTTTTTT. Translated: CSVEPASQGRGKEKLFF.

The chain links TRBV24-1 to TRBJ2-2; 9 nucleotides line up with TRBD1. CDR1 and CDR2 from the germline V gene are KGHDR and SFDVKD. The V segment lost 10 bases and the J segment 5 bases; nucleotides outside the gene matches: 7. The CDR3 consists of 14 residues. The DNA of the CDR3 is TGTGCCACAGCGGGACAGGGAAGAACCGGGGAGCTGTTTTTT. It specifies CATAGQGRTGELFF.

The rearrangement uses TRBV25-1 and TRBJ2-5; D is perhaps TRBD1 (5 bases). The germline CDR1 and CDR2 sequences are MGHDK and SYGVNS. The CDR3 contains 16 residues. V dropped 3 bases and J dropped 7 bases, with 21 bases sitting between them. The CDR3 DNA follows: TGTGCCAGCAGTGATTCAATGGCACGGCAGGGTTGGACCCAGTACTTC. Protein product: CASSDSMARQGWTQYF.

Of note for this clone: Other DNA sequences in this specimen translate into the identical CDR3. The V gene is TRBV4-1, the J gene TRBJ1-5; no clear D. This CDR3 has 14 amino acids. CDR1 MGHRA and CDR2 YSYEKL come from the germline V gene. V was shortened by 0 bases and J by 2 bases, with 5 bases between the two germline ends. CDR3 residues: CASSQDLGNQPQHF. The DNA for the CDR3 is TGCGCCAGCAGCCAAGATCTTGGCAATCAGCCCCAGCATTTT.

This clone turned up a few times. The DNA for the CDR3 is TGTGCCAGCAGTGTGGGACAGGACTATGGCTACACCTTC. It is translated as CASSVGQDYGYTF. The chain couples TRBV5-4 to TRBJ1-2; the match to TRBD1 covers 8 bases. Germline V gene lookup returns CDR1 SGHNT and CDR2 YYREEE (reference sequence). V shed 5 bases and J 3 bases; nucleotides not matched to a gene: 3. This CDR3 spans 13 amino acids.

This clone has only one observation. This rearrangement joins TRBV6-5 to TRBJ2-7, with 8 bases identical to TRBD1. The CDR3 is 14 residues long. V shed 6 bases, J shed 5 bases, and the junction held 9 bases outside the gene matches. CDR1 and CDR2 (germline): MNHEY, SVGAGI. CDR3 sequence (DNA): TGTGCCAGCAGCCTCAGGACAGGGTCGAACGAGCAGTACTTC. Its protein is CASSLRTGSNEQYF.

The chain combines TRBV5-1 with TRBJ2-7, with TRBD1 matching over 9 bases. In germline, CDR1 is SGHRS, CDR2 YFSETQ. Trimming took 4 bases from V and 6 from J; bases not matched to a gene: 8. The CDR3 spans 14 residues. The CDR3 sequence is CASSPGTGSSEQYF. DNA of the CDR3: TGCGCCAGCAGCCCGGGGACAGGGTCTTCCGAGCAGTACTTC.

This clone was seen more than once but under ten times. The genes are TRBV2 and TRBJ1-2; 7 bases align to TRBD1. Germline CDR1 and CDR2: SNHLY and FYNNEI. CDR3 length: 15 amino acids. The trim removed 3 bases at V and 8 bases at J, leaving 12 bases unmatched. The CDR3 coding sequence is TGTGCCAGCAGTGAGCTTGTGACAGGGCGGGGAGGCTACACCTTC. Translated, it gives CASSELVTGRGGYTF.

The chain combines TRBV29-1 with TRBJ1-2, with D possibly being TRBD1 (6 bases). The germline V and J ends were trimmed by 7 bases and 5 bases, with 14 bases remaining between them. This CDR3 is 12 amino acids long. Germline CDR1 reads SQVTM; CDR2 reads ANQGSEA. CDR3 loop: CSASDSNYGYTF. The CDR3 nucleotides read TGCAGCGCCTCGGACAGCAATTATGGCTACACCTTC.

The DNA of the CDR3 is TGTGCCACCAGCACCAGCCCGGACAGGGGCAATGAGCAGTTCTTC. As protein: CATSTSPDRGNEQFF. The gene calls are TRBV15 and TRBJ2-1, with 9 bases matching TRBD1. This CDR3 has 15 amino acids. Germline V gene sequence: CDR1 LNHNV, CDR2 YYDKDF (reference sequence). With 4 bases clipped from V and 6 bases from J, the junction kept 7 bases outside the gene matches. Together with reference TRBV15 and TRBJ2-1, the CDR3 gives the full variable domain: DAMVIQNPRYQVTQFGKPVTLSCSQTLNHNVMYWYQQKSSQAPKLLFHYYDKDFNNEADTPDNFQSRRPNTSFCFLDIRSPGLGDTAMYLCATSTSPDRGNEQFFGPGTRLTVL.

The J gene is TRBJ2-3, the V gene TRBV10-2, with D unclear. CDR1 is WSHSY and CDR2 is SAAADI in the germline V gene. The ends were cut back, 7 bases at V and 6 bases at J, with 20 bases in the middle. The length of the CDR3 is 15 residues. The CDR3 coding sequence is TGCGCCAGCAAAGATAACCACCCCCTCAGGGATACGCAGTATTTT. Its protein is CASKDNHPLRDTQYF.

The chain carries TRBV5-6 and TRBJ2-7; 8 bases fit TRBD1. The CDR3 runs 15 residues. CDR1 and CDR2 (germline): SGHDT, YYEEEE. Trimming cost V 4 bases and J 0 bases; bases outside gene matches: 6. The CDR3 DNA follows: TGTGCCAGCAGCCTCCGGACAGGGAGCTCCTACGAGCAGTACTTC. Its translation: CASSLRTGSSYEQYF. The whole variable domain, remainder taken from reference TRBV5-6 and TRBJ2-7, is DAGVTQSPTHLIKTRGQQVTLRCSPKSGHDTVSWYQQALGQGPQFIFQYYEEEERQRGNFPDRFSGHQFPNYSSELNVNALLLGDSALYLCASSLRTGSSYEQYFGPGTRLTVT.